There are many counts of the clone carrying this TCR beta chain. This CDR3 contains 15 residues. V lost 4 bases to trimming and J lost 1 base, with 13 bases between them. Germline V CDR1 and CDR2: SGHNT, YYREEE (reference sequence). The entry originates in a study of T-cell reconstitution after alpha-beta-depleted transplantation in children. Construction of the TCRbeta library involved unique molecular identifiers. In TCRdb, the PCR reads were re-called with MiXCR into one record per CDR3 protein. Of about 230,000 distinct CDR3 sequences in the sample, around 9.7% were seen once. This clonotype was sampled from a human donor who donated a stem cell graft to a child with SCID. The specimen comprised PBMCs from the stem cell graft donor, sampled from the stem cell graft. The V call is TRBV5-4, the J call TRBJ2-3; D is perhaps TRBD1 or TRBD2 (5 bases each). DNA for the CDR3: TGTGCCAGCAGCCCGACCCGGGACCGCACAGATACGCAGTATTTT. Translation: CASSPTRDRTDTQYF.